The 22 T cell receptor beta chains given below trace back to one sample, sequenced in a study of vaccination and CD4 T cells after COVID-19. Antigens for these TCRs are unknown. Stated treatment: approximately 11-day PBMC culture with coronavirus spike peptide pools or control peptides (ViraFEST assay). With the Oncomine TCR Beta short-read assay, DNA from cultured CD4+ T cells was sequenced. TCRdb used MiXCR to reprocess the PCR reads, holding one entry per CDR3 protein. The sample lists more than 20,000 distinct CDR3 sequences, 35% to 55% occurring once. The specimen was CD4+ T cells from blood, cultured in vitro. The receptor source for this set is a human donor who had recovered from COVID-19.

Comments on this clonotype: Its ends do not fully match the called genes, so a read error is possible. The chain employs TRBV6-1 and TRBJ1-2; TRBD1 matches 7 bases. The CDR3 loop spans 14 amino acids. Germline V lookup: CDR1 MNHNS, CDR2 SASEGT. The CDR3 sequence is CASETRQGHPYSAF. The CDR3 nucleotides read TGTGCCAGCGAAACCCGACAGGGTCACCCCTACTCCGCCTTC.

The rearrangement joins TRBV5-5 to TRBJ2-1; no firm D call. Germline V CDR1 and CDR2: SGHKS, YYEKEE (reference sequence). This CDR3 is built from 14 residues. V lost 1 base, J lost 3 bases, and 8 bases lay in between. This chain's CDR3 is CASSLSTGYNEQFF. Written as DNA, the CDR3 is TGTGCCAGCAGCTTGTCTACTGGCTACAATGAGCAGTTCTTC.

The rearrangement links TRBV28 to TRBJ1-1; no definite D call. Trimming pared 8 bases from V and 4 bases from J, leaving 14 bases between. The CDR3 consists of 13 residues. Per germline, CDR1 MDHEN and CDR2 SYDVKM. CDR3 region: CASLQGLVTEAFF. CDR3 bases: TGTGCCAGCCTCCAAGGTTTAGTCACTGAAGCTTTCTTT.

V usage is TRBV7-8 and J usage is TRBJ2-6; D possibly corresponds to TRBD1 (6 bases). The CDR3 contains 17 residues. Trimming removed 2 bases from V and 3 bases from J, with 14 bases in between. CDR1 is SGHVS, CDR2 FQNEAQ, per germline. This CDR3 is CASSLTLGAGGANVLTF. In DNA, the CDR3 is TGTGCCAGCAGCTTAACTCTGGGGGCTGGTGGGGCCAACGTCCTGACTTTC.

A few counts support this clonotype. This chain uses TRBV6-1 with TRBJ2-7, with D perhaps TRBD2 (5 bases). The CDR3 sequence is 12 residues long. The V and J ends lost 7 bases and 1 base respectively, with 8 bases between them. Germline loops: CDR1 MNHNS, CDR2 SASEGT. The CDR3 nucleotides read TGTGCCAGCAAGAGGGTTTCCTACGAGCAGTACTTC. Protein product: CASKRVSYEQYF.

The rearrangement uses TRBV20-1 and TRBJ1-1, with TRBD1 matching over 8 bases. After removal of 6 bases from V and 1 base from J, the junction contained 7 bases not matched to a gene. This CDR3 comprises 14 residues. Germline lookup yields CDR1 DFQATT and CDR2 SNEGSKA (reference sequence). This CDR3 is CSARDRTTNTEAFF. The CDR3 coding sequence is TGCAGTGCCCGGGACAGGACAACGAACACTGAAGCTTTCTTT.

V and J are TRBV6-5 and TRBJ2-1; 9 bases are a match to TRBD2. The CDR3 runs to 16 residues. The V gene's germline CDR1 is MNHEY and CDR2 SVGAGI. J was trimmed by 6 bases and V by 0 bases; bases with no gene match: 6. The chain's CDR3 is CASSYSGGRAINEQFF. In DNA form, the CDR3 reads TGTGCCAGCAGTTACTCGGGCGGGAGGGCCATCAATGAGCAGTTCTTC.

This sequence joins TRBV10-3 and TRBJ1-1; D unresolved. The germline V gene encodes CDR1 ENHRY and CDR2 SYGVKD. Trimming took 6 bases from V and 0 from J, leaving 17 bases between them. The CDR3 spans 16 residues. CDR3 bases: TGTGCCATCAGGGTCCAATCCTCGACGGTGAACACTGAAGCTTTCTTT. Translating it yields CAIRVQSSTVNTEAFF.

This clonotype was recorded a few times. This chain joins TRBV15 and TRBJ2-7, with D perhaps matching TRBD1 (6 bases). Germline assignment: CDR1 LNHNV and CDR2 YYDKDF (reference sequence). This CDR3 is built from 13 residues. Trimming left V 6 bases short and J 3 bases short, with 12 bases between. In DNA form, the CDR3 reads TGTGCCACCAGACAAACAGGGTACTACGAGCAGTACTTC. Protein: CATRQTGYYEQYF. The full variable domain, its missing parts supplied by reference TRBV15 and TRBJ2-7, is DAMVIQNPRYQVTQFGKPVTLSCSQTLNHNVMYWYQQKSSQAPKLLFHYYDKDFNNEADTPDNFQSRRPNTSFCFLDIRSPGLGDTAMYLCATRQTGYYEQYFGPGTRLTVT.

V is TRBV18 and J is TRBJ1-2; maybe TRBD1 (6 bases). Between the trimmed V and J ends, which lost 2 bases and 3 bases, there was a span of 16 bases. The CDR3 totals 16 residues. The germline V gene has CDR1 KGHSH and CDR2 LQKENI. CDR3 loop: CASSPLTGGADYGYTF. The CDR3 coding sequence is TGTGCCAGCTCACCATTGACAGGTGGGGCGGACTATGGCTACACCTTC.

The sample holds a few counts of this clonotype. The chain carries TRBV28 and TRBJ2-5, with 8 nucleotides matching TRBD1. The CDR3 consists of 15 residues. Germline CDR1 MDHEN, CDR2 SYDVKM. Trimming took 2 bases from V and 3 from J; bases not matched to a gene: 5. CDR3 coding DNA: TGTGCCAGCAGTTTACAGGGGGCGCTAGAAGAGACCCAGTACTTC. As protein: CASSLQGALEETQYF.

V gene TRBV20-1 combines with J gene TRBJ2-3; D perhaps matches TRBD2 (5 bases). Looked up from germline, CDR1 is DFQATT and CDR2 is SNEGSKA (reference sequence). V lost 6 bases and J lost 1, with 8 bases in between. The CDR3 contains 12 residues. The CDR3 DNA follows: TGCAGTGCGCGGGCCGGCACAGATACGCAGTATTTT. This gives the protein CSARAGTDTQYF.

This chain connects TRBV19 to TRBJ2-7; D is uncertain. The CDR3 contains 14 residues. The V gene lost 3 bases and the J gene lost 0 bases, with 9 bases spanning the gap. Germline V gives CDR1 LNHDA, CDR2 SQIVND (reference sequence). The CDR3 coding sequence is TGTGCCAGTAGTATTTCATTCAACTCCTACGAGCAGTACTTC. This codes for CASSISFNSYEQYF.

This clonotype occurred once. The gene calls are TRBV20-1 and TRBJ2-5, with 9 bases identical to TRBD2. From germline, CDR1 is DFQATT and CDR2 SNEGSKA (reference sequence). The CDR3 runs to 15 residues. The trim removed 0 bases at V and 4 bases at J, leaving 6 bases unmatched. CDR3: CSARDALAGRETQYF. The DNA for the CDR3 is TGCAGTGCTAGAGATGCGCTAGCGGGAAGAGAGACCCAGTACTTC.

The V call is TRBV5-1, the J call TRBJ2-7; tentatively, D is TRBD1 (6 bases). V was pared by 5 bases and J by 0 bases, with 15 bases between. The germline V gene encodes CDR1 SGHRS and CDR2 YFSETQ. The CDR3 runs 15 residues. The CDR3 DNA reads TGCGCCAGCAGGAACCGGGACACGATCTCCTACGAGCAGTACTTC. Translated: CASRNRDTISYEQYF.

The rearrangement uses TRBV27 and TRBJ2-7, with unresolved D. Trimming took off 5 bases at V and 0 bases at J, with 14 bases between the two ends. This CDR3 contains 15 residues. CDR1 is MNHEY, CDR2 SMNVEV, per germline (reference sequence). CDR3 in DNA: TGTGCCAGCAGTGAGTTGTCGGTTAGCTCCTACGAGCAGTACTTC. Protein: CASSELSVSSYEQYF.

The rearrangement links TRBV30 to TRBJ1-2, with TRBD1 as a possible D gene (6 bases). Germline assignment: CDR1 GTSNPN and CDR2 SVGIG (reference sequence). V was clipped by 3 bases and J by 0 bases, with 11 bases between them. The CDR3 consists of 14 residues. CDR3 amino acids: CAWRLQGSNYGYTF. CDR3 coding DNA: TGTGCCTGGAGGCTACAGGGATCTAACTATGGCTACACCTTC.

This chain links TRBV4-3 with TRBJ1-6; D is undetermined. This CDR3 has 14 amino acids. Germline V gives CDR1 LGHNA, CDR2 YSLEER. V lost 0 bases to trimming and J lost 7 bases, with 7 bases between them. In DNA form, the CDR3 reads TGCGCCAGCAGCCAAGATCGCGCAAATTCACCCCTCCACTTT. Its protein is CASSQDRANSPLHF.

The V call is TRBV24-1, the J call TRBJ2-3; D may correspond to TRBD1 or TRBD2 (6 bases each). V was shortened by 7 bases and J by 2 bases, with 21 bases between the two germline ends. This CDR3 is 17 amino acids long. Germline assignment: CDR1 KGHDR and CDR2 SFDVKD. In nucleotides, the CDR3 is TGTGCCACCAGGGGGGGACGTAAAGGGGGAAACACAGATACGCAGTATTTT. Translating gives CATRGGRKGGNTDTQYF.

The chain has TRBV2 and TRBJ1-5; D is ambiguous. V lost 2 bases and J 0 bases, leaving 8 bases between the germline ends. The CDR3 consists of 15 residues. The germline gives CDR1 SNHLY, CDR2 FYNNEI. The CDR3 protein is CASSEPAISNQPQHF. DNA for the CDR3: TGTGCCAGCAGTGAACCAGCTATTAGCAATCAGCCCCAGCATTTT.

The chain carries TRBV7-2 and TRBJ2-5; 13 nucleotides align to TRBD2. The CDR3 is 17 residues long. The germline gives CDR1 SGHTA, CDR2 FQGNSA. The V segment lost 2 bases and the J segment 5 bases; nucleotides outside the gene matches: 8. CDR3 sequence reads: CASSLRLAGGGRETQYF. CDR3 in DNA: TGTGCCAGCAGCTTACGACTAGCGGGAGGAGGGAGGGAGACCCAGTACTTC.

This clonotype has just a few counts. The genes are TRBV7-2 and TRBJ2-6; D remains ambiguous. CDR3 length: 15 residues. V lost 4 bases to trimming and J lost 0 bases, with 7 bases between them. Germline CDR1 is SGHTA and CDR2 is FQGNSA. The CDR3 DNA reads as TGTGCCAGCAGCTGGCTTAGCTCTGGGGCCAACGTCCTGACTTTC. It codes for CASSWLSSGANVLTF.